The rows below give T cell receptor beta chains drawn from one sample of a study of cytomegalovirus exposure and HLA in healthy donors. The data were produced by immunoSEQ multiplex PCR, yet TCRdb's version contains in-frame clones alone and is incomplete. The sample carries under 200,000 clones, 75% to 90% recorded once. The specimen sequenced was PBMCs. The receptors were gathered from a male donor in good health and CMV-seropositive. CDR3s include the opening cysteine and the closing phenylalanine or tryptophan. The D gene is left open where the match is weak. Clone size appears in some rows only: once, few, many, or a class for an expanded clone.

v_call	clone_size	d_call	j_call	cdr3_nt	cdr3_aa
TRBV7-9	few	TRBD1	TRBJ2-3	TGTGCCAGCAGCTTCGGAGACAGGGCGATGGATTTT	CASSFGDRAMDF
TRBV29-1	.	.	TRBJ1-1	TGCAGCGTTGTGGGCAGGAAAGGAGGGAACACTGAAGCTTTCTTT	CSVVGRKGGNTEAFF
TRBV6-1	.	.	TRBJ1-1	TGTGCCAGCAAGGCCGAGGCGAACACTGAAGCTTTCTTT	CASKAEANTEAFF
TRBV20-1	.	.	TRBJ1-2	TGCAGTGGATATCTAAGCGGTGGCTACACCTTC	CSGYLSGGYTF
TRBV9	.	.	TRBJ1-4	TGTGCCAGCAGCGCGCCCTCCAAACCGGATGAAAAACTGTTTTTT	CASSAPSKPDEKLFF
TRBV11-3	once	TRBD2	TRBJ2-2	TGTGCCAGCAGCAATCCGACTAGCGGGAAGGGCACCGGGGAGCTGTTTTTT	CASSNPTSGKGTGELFF
TRBV27	.	TRBD1	TRBJ1-3	TGTGCCAGCAGTTCGAAACCGGGACAGGGCTCTGGAAACACCATATATTTT	CASSSKPGQGSGNTIYF
TRBV27	.	TRBD1	TRBJ1-2	TGTGCCAGCAGTTCTAACCTCAGGGGGAGCTATGGCTACACCTTC	CASSSNLRGSYGYTF
TRBV6-5	.	TRBD1	TRBJ2-1	TGTGCCAGCAGCCCCCAGGGGGCGTATGAGCAGTTCTTC	CASSPQGAYEQFF
TRBV5-1	few	.	TRBJ2-1	TGCGCCAGCAGCTTGACCGGAGACCCTAACAATGAGCAGTTCTTC	CASSLTGDPNNEQFF
TRBV6-5	.	.	TRBJ1-5	TGTGCCAGCAGTCACAGGGTCGGTCAGCCCCAGCATTTT	CASSHRVGQPQHF
TRBV7-6	.	TRBD1	TRBJ1-4	TGTGCCAGCAGCTCGTCCGGGACAGGGGATGAAAAACTGTTTTTT	CASSSSGTGDEKLFF
TRBV5-4	.	.	TRBJ2-2	TGTGCCAGCAGCCCTCTGAGAGAAACTAACACCGGGGAGCTGTTTTTT	CASSPLRETNTGELFF
TRBV9	.	.	TRBJ2-5	TGTGCCAGCAGCCCCAAAGCGGAGACCCAGTACTTC	CASSPKAETQYF
TRBV4-3	.	TRBD2	TRBJ2-7	TGCGCCAGCAGCCAAGGCGGAGCGGGAGGTGCCTACGAGCAGTACTTC	CASSQGGAGGAYEQYF
TRBV11-3	.	.	TRBJ2-1	TGTGCCAGCAGCCCTCACCAGGGGCCGGACAATGAGCAGTTCTTC	CASSPHQGPDNEQFF
TRBV9	.	TRBD1	TRBJ1-5	TGTGCCAGCAGCAAGACAGGGGCCGGGCAGCCCCAGCATTTT	CASSKTGAGQPQHF
TRBV14	.	TRBD1	TRBJ2-5	TGTGCCAGCAGCCAAGCTCGACGGCATTGGACAGGGGTAGGGCAAGAGACCCAGTACTTC	CASSQARRHWTGVGQETQYF
TRBV21-1	.	.	TRBJ2-1	TGTGCCAGCAGCAAAGTTCTAGCGGGAGAATCGGAGTTCTTC	CASSKVLAGESEFF
TRBV28	.	.	TRBJ1-2	TGTGCCAGCAGTTTTCCCCAGGGATATGGCTACACCTTC	CASSFPQGYGYTF
TRBV5-1	.	.	TRBJ2-2	TGCGCCAGCAGCTTGGGCGGGGCCGGGGAGCTGTTTTTT	CASSLGGAGELFF
TRBV27	.	TRBD2	TRBJ2-3	TGTGCCAGCAGTTTGGCTAGCGGTTACACAGATACGCAGTATTTT	CASSLASGYTDTQYF
TRBV18	.	TRBD1	TRBJ2-7	TGTGCCAGCTCAGGGACAGGGGGCTACGAGCAGTACTTC	CASSGTGGYEQYF
TRBV9	.	.	TRBJ2-7	TGTGCCAGCAGCATCCGAGCGGGCAACGACGAGCAGTACTTC	CASSIRAGNDEQYF
TRBV6-6	.	.	TRBJ1-1	TGTGCCAGCAGTTACGAAAAGCCAGAAGCTTTCTTT	CASSYEKPEAFF